A single sample is the source of the 15 T cell receptor beta chains below, sequenced in a study of T cells in Graves' hyperthyroidism and ophthalmopathy. It was RNA transcripts that yielded the amplified TCR beta CDR3 regions. HTBI primers were the set used in a first-round RT-PCR of the TCR CDR3. TCRdb reanalysed the multiplex PCR reads using MiXCR and keeps one entry per CDR3 protein. The profile shows roughly 570,000 distinct CDR3 sequences, less than 20% of them singletons. Sequenced material: blood. The receptors here all came from a woman aged 25-40 years with Graves' hyperthyroidism.

This clonotype was found many times. This rearrangement joins TRBV5-1 to TRBJ2-3, with D tentatively TRBD1 or TRBD2 (5 bases each). There are 16 residues in the CDR3. Germline CDR1 is SGHRS and CDR2 is YFSETQ. Trimming removed 1 base at V and 2 bases at J, with 14 bases between. The CDR3 coding sequence is TGCGCCAGCAGCTTGAGGACCGGGACCGTCACAGATACGCAGTATTTT. Residues: CASSLRTGTVTDTQYF.

In its sample, this clonotype was seen a few times. V usage is TRBV10-3 and J usage is TRBJ2-7; the match to TRBD2 covers 8 bases. V lost 6 bases and J lost 9; bases outside the gene matches: 16. The V gene's germline CDR1 is ENHRY and CDR2 SYGVKD. The CDR3 length is 15 residues. In nucleotides, the CDR3 is TGTGCCATCAGCTCACCAACGGGAGGGCCCCTCGGGCAGTACTTC. As protein: CAISSPTGGPLGQYF.

This clonotype has ten or more counts. This chain links TRBV3-1 with TRBJ1-5, with TRBD1 as a possible D gene (5 bases). Trimming took off 1 base at V and 6 bases at J, with 16 bases between the two ends. The CDR3 sequence is 16 residues long. The V gene's germline CDR1 is LGHDT and CDR2 YNNKEL (reference sequence). CDR3 sequence reads: CASSQGDQGSGQPQHF. The CDR3 DNA sequence: TGTGCCAGCAGCCAAGGGGATCAGGGATCCGGTCAGCCCCAGCATTTT.

The chain couples TRBV6-1 to TRBJ1-1; D ambiguous. CDR1 and CDR2 (germline): MNHNS, SASEGT. Trimming took off 7 bases at V and 7 bases at J, with 16 bases between the two ends. This CDR3 contains 13 residues. CDR3 nucleotide sequence: TGTGCCAGCACCATAGCCCGACTAGATGAAGCTTTCTTT. Encoded protein: CASTIARLDEAFF.

This clonotype has just a few counts. The chain joins TRBV5-1 to TRBJ2-1; TRBD2 agrees at 13 bases. V lost 0 bases to trimming and J lost 4 bases; unmatched junction nucleotides: 13. This CDR3 contains 20 residues. The germline CDR1 and CDR2 sequences are SGHRS and YFSETQ. In DNA, the CDR3 is TGCGCCAGCAGCTTGGCCCCTGGACTAGCGGGAGTGGCTCGATACAATGAGCAGTTCTTC. Translated, it gives CASSLAPGLAGVARYNEQFF.

In this sample, this clonotype turned up many times. The chain uses TRBV28 and TRBJ2-1, with D perhaps TRBD1 (5 bases). The CDR3 is made up of 15 amino acids. The V and J ends lost 3 bases and 0 bases respectively, with 9 bases between them. In germline, CDR1 is MDHEN, CDR2 SYDVKM. Here the CDR3 DNA reads TGTGCCAGCAGTTTGGGGCTGAACTCCTACAATGAGCAGTTCTTC. This sequence encodes CASSLGLNSYNEQFF.

This clonotype was observed a handful of times. V usage is TRBV20-1 and J usage is TRBJ1-1, with D perhaps matching TRBD1 (6 bases). This CDR3 comprises 15 residues. Germline CDR1 DFQATT, CDR2 SNEGSKA (reference sequence). CDR3 amino acids: CSFLAGGVVNTEAFF. The CDR3 DNA reads as TGCAGCTTCCTCGCGGGGGGCGTTGTGAACACTGAAGCTTTCTTT.

There are many counts of this clonotype. The V and J genes are TRBV7-9 and TRBJ1-2; D ambiguous. From germline, CDR1 is SEHNR and CDR2 FQNEAQ (reference sequence). The CDR3 extends over 11 amino acids. The germline V and J ends were trimmed by 8 bases and 5 bases, with 9 bases remaining between them. The CDR3 nucleotides are TGTGCCAGCGGTAGGGATTATGGCTACACCTTC. Its protein is CASGRDYGYTF.

This clonotype came up many times. The chain couples TRBV30 to TRBJ1-2; the match to TRBD1 covers 8 bases. The V gene's germline CDR1 is GTSNPN and CDR2 SVGIG (reference sequence). This CDR3 is built from 13 residues. V lost 7 bases and J lost 6; bases outside the gene matches: 10. The DNA for the CDR3 is TGTGCCTACACCCCGGACAGGGACCATGGCTACACCTTC. This gives the protein CAYTPDRDHGYTF.

The V gene is TRBV7-9, the J gene TRBJ2-7, with TRBD1 identical over 11 bases. The germline CDR1 and CDR2 sequences are SEHNR and FQNEAQ (reference sequence). The CDR3 covers 18 residues. Trimming took 1 base from V and 0 from J; bases not matched to a gene: 8. The CDR3 nucleotides are TGTGCCAGCAGCTTAGAGAGGACAGGGGGCCTAGGCTCCTACGAGCAGTACTTC. It codes for CASSLERTGGLGSYEQYF.

This clonotype occurred many times. In DNA form, the CDR3 reads TGTGCCAGCAGCTTAGTCCAAGAGACCCAGTACTTC. Translation: CASSLVQETQYF. This rearrangement joins TRBV11-2 to TRBJ2-5, with unresolved D. V lost 1 base to trimming and J lost 1 base, with 1 base between them. Germline loops: CDR1 SGHAT, CDR2 FQNNGV. The CDR3 is 12 residues long.

The chain recombines TRBV6-5 with TRBJ2-4; a possible D gene is TRBD1 (6 bases). Looked up from germline, CDR1 is MNHEY and CDR2 is SVGAGI. Deletions cut 1 base from V and 1 base from J, with 8 bases between. The CDR3 contains 15 residues. In nucleotides, the CDR3 is TGTGCCAGCAGTTACTTAACAGGGGCCAAAAACATTCAGTACTTC. Residues: CASSYLTGAKNIQYF.

CDR3 sequence (DNA): TGTGCCAGCAGCGACCAGGGGTCAGGGGGGTCCTACAATGAGCAGTTCTTC. This translates into CASSDQGSGGSYNEQFF. The chain is built from TRBV5-8 and TRBJ2-1; D perhaps matches TRBD1 (7 bases). CDR3 length: 17 amino acids. Germline V CDR1 and CDR2: SGHTS, YDEGEE. V lost 4 bases, J lost 1 base, and 18 bases lay in between.

With regard to this clonotype: Since a much larger clone is just one base distant, this may be a read error. The rearrangement joins TRBV24-1 to TRBJ2-2, with 7 bases that match TRBD1. V shed 3 bases, J shed 4 bases, and the junction held 13 bases outside the gene matches. The CDR3 length is 18 residues. The germline V gene has CDR1 KGHDR and CDR2 SFDVKD. The CDR3 sequence is CATSDPNGQERVTGELFF. DNA of the CDR3: TGTGCCACCAGTGATCCGAACGGACAGGAGAGGGTCACCGGGGAGCTGTTTTTT.

This clonotype was recorded many times. The chain couples TRBV11-2 to TRBJ2-1; TRBD1 is a possible D gene (6 bases). The CDR3 is 15 residues long. Germline loops: CDR1 SGHAT, CDR2 FQNNGV. V was cut by 5 bases and J by 3 bases, with 14 bases left in between. The CDR3 reads CASSLDRFYYNEQFF. CDR3 in DNA: TGTGCCAGCAGCCTTGACAGGTTCTACTACAATGAGCAGTTCTTC.